The clone carrying this T cell receptor (beta chain) was counted many times. Its target is unknown. The CDR3 contains 17 residues. V was shortened by 9 bases and J by 2 bases, with 20 bases between the two germline ends. Looked up from germline, CDR1 is SEHNR and CDR2 is FQNEAQ (reference sequence). TCRdb re-analysed the RT-PCR reads in MiXCR, keeping a single row per CDR3 protein. The table includes 200,000 to 250,000 distinct CDR3 sequences, 12% detected once. The data derive from a study of response to subunit inactivated influenza vaccine. Study-wide results and limits: T cells newly recruited by each seasonal influenza vaccination are few, the authors suggested.

Sequencing was performed on non-naive T cells sorted from PBMCs, taken about 14 days before vaccination. The chain employs TRBV7-9 and TRBJ1-6; possibly TRBD1 for D (5 bases). This TCR derives from a man in his fifties or sixties who received an inactivated influenza vaccine. The chain's CDR3 is CASGHGGTKTYNSPLHF. The CDR3 region has the DNA TGTGCCAGTGGGCATGGGGGGACGAAGACCTATAATTCACCCCTCCACTTT.